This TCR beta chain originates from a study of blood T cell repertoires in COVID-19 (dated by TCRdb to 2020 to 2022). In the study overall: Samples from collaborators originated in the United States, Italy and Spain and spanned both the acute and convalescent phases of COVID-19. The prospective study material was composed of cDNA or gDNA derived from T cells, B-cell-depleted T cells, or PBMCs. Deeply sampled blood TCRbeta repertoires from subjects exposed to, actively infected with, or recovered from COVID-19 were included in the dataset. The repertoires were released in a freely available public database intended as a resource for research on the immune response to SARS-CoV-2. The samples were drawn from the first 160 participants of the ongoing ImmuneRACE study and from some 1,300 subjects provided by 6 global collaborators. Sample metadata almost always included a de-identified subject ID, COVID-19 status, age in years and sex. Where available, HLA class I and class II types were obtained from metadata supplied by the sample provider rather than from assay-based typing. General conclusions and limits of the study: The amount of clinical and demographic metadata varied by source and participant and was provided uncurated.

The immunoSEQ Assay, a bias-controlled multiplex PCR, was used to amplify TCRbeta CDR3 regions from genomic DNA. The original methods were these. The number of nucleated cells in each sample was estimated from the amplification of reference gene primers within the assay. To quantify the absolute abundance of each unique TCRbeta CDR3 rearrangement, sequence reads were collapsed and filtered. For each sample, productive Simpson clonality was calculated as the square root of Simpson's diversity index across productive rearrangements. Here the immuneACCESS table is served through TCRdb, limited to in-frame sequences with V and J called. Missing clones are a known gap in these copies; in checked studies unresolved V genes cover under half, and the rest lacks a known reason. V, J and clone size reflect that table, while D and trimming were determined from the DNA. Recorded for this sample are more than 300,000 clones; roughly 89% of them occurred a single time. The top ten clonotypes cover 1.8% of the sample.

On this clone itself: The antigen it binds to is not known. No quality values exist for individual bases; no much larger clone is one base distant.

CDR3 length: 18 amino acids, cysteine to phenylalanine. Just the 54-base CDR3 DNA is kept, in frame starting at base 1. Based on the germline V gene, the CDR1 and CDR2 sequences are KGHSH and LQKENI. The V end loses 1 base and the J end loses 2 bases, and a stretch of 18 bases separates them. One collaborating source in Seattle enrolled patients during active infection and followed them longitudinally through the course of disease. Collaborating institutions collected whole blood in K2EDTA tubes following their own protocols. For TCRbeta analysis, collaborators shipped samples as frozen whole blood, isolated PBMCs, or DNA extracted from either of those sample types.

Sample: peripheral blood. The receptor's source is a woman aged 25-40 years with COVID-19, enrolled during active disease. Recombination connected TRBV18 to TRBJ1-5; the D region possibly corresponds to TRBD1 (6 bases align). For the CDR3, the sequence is CASSPRGGRGGGNQPQHF. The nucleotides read TGTGCCAGCTCACCACGGGGAGGCCGAGGGGGGGGCAATCAGCCCCAGCATTTT.